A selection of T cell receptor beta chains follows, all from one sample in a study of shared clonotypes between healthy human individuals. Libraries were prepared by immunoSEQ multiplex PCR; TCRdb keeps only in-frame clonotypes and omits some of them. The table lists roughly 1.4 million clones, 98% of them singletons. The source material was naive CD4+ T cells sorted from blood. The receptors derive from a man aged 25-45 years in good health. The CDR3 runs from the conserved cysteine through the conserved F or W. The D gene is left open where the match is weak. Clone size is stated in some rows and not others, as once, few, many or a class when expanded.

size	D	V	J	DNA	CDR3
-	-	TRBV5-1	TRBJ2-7	TGCGCCAGCAACGGACAGTCCCCGGCCTACGAGCAGTACTTC	CASNGQSPAYEQYF
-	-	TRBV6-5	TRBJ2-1	TGTGCCAGCAGTTACTCGACGGGCGATGAGCAGTTCTTC	CASSYSTGDEQFF
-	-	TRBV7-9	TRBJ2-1	TGTGCCAGCAGCTTAGCGCCAGCGGTCGAGCAGTTCTTC	CASSLAPAVEQFF
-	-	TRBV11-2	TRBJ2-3	TGTGCCAGCAGCTTCAGACCTTGGAGCAATACGCAGTATTTT	CASSFRPWSNTQYF
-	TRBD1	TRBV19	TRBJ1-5	TGTGCCAGTAGGGAACAGGGGATCAATCAGCCCCAGCATTTT	CASREQGINQPQHF
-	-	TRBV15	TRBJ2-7	TGTGCCACCAGCAGAGAGGAAACTAGGGGCCGTTCTGAGCAGTACTTC	CATSREETRGRSEQYF
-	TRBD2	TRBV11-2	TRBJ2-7	TGTGCCAGCAGCTTCAGCGGGAGGGCCATCGAACAGTACTTC	CASSFSGRAIEQYF
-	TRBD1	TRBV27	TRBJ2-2	TGTGCCAGCAGTTTACTCCAGGGGGATAACACCGGGGAGCTGTTTTTT	CASSLLQGDNTGELFF
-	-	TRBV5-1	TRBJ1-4	TGCGCCAGCAGCTTGGCCTCCTTTAATGAAAAACTGTTTTTT	CASSLASFNEKLFF
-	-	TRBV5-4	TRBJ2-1	TGTGCCAGCAGCAGAGACTGGGAGGAGCAGTTCTTC	CASSRDWEEQFF
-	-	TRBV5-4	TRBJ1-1	TGTGCCAGCAGCTTGCCACCGAACACTGAAGCTTTCTTT	CASSLPPNTEAFF
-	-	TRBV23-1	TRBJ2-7	TGCGCCAGCCCTAATCCCCCCCCCAACAGGGACCGCATTTGCGAGCAGTACTTC	CASPNPPPNRDRICEQYF
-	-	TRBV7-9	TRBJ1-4	TGTGCCAGCAGCCTGGGACATTACGAAAAACTGTTTTTT	CASSLGHYEKLFF
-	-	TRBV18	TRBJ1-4	TGTGCCAGCTCATACACAGTCCTTAATGAAAAACTGTTTTTT	CASSYTVLNEKLFF
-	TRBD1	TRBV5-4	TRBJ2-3	TGTGCCAGCAGCTTGGAGGGGGCGGTCAAAGGTACGCAGTATTTT	CASSLEGAVKGTQYF
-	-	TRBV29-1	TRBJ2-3	TGCAGCGTTGAACGGATTCTCACAGATACGCAGTATTTT	CSVERILTDTQYF
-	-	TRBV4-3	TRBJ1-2	TGCGCCAGCAGCCAAGGCCCCCGGGGAGGGACCGTCTATGGCTACACCTTC	CASSQGPRGGTVYGYTF
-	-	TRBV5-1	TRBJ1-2	TGCGCCAGCAGCTTGGCCGGGGGGTCAGATGGCTACACCTTC	CASSLAGGSDGYTF
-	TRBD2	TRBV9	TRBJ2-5	TGTGCCAGCAGCCCCAGCGGGACCGCAATCCAAGAGACCCAGTACTTC	CASSPSGTAIQETQYF
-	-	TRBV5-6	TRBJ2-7	TGTGCCAGCAGCCCCTTTGGGGCCCCGGTCTACGAGCAGTACTTC	CASSPFGAPVYEQYF
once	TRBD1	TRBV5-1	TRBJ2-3	TGCACCAGCTGCCAAATCGGGACAGGGATTACTAGCACAGATACGCAGTATTTT	CTSCQIGTGITSTDTQYF
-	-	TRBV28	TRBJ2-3	TGTGCCAGCAGTTTAGTTAGCGGAGACACAGATACGCAGTATTTT	CASSLVSGDTDTQYF
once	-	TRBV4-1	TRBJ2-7	TGCGCCAGCAGCCAAGGACACGGGGGTGCCTACGAGCAGTACTTC	CASSQGHGGAYEQYF
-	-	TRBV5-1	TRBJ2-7	TGCGCCAGCAGCTTCTCCAGCGTTATCGAGCAGTACTTC	CASSFSSVIEQYF
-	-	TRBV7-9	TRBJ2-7	TGTGCCAGCAGCTTAGCAGTTAGCTCCTACGAGCAGTACTTC	CASSLAVSSYEQYF
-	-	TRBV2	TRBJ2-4	TGTGCCAGCAGCCAAGGGCCGGGCAGGGCAGAAAACATTCAGTACTTC	CASSQGPGRAENIQYF
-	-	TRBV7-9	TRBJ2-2	TGTGCCAGCAGCTTAGTTAAGGGAAACACCGGGGAGCTGTTTTTT	CASSLVKGNTGELFF
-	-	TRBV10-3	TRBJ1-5	TGTGCCATCAGTACGGATAGCAATCAGCCCCAGCATTTT	CAISTDSNQPQHF
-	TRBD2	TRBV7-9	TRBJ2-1	TGTGCCAGCAGCTTAGGGGGACTAGCGGGAGAGTATTATGAGCAGTTCTTC	CASSLGGLAGEYYEQFF
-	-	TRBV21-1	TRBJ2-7	TGTGCCAGCAGCAAGGGGCAGGGGGCGCCATCCTACGAGCAGTACTTC	CASSKGQGAPSYEQYF
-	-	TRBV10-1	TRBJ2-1	TGCGCCAGCAGTGAGTCGACTACGTACAATGAGCAGTTCTTC	CASSESTTYNEQFF
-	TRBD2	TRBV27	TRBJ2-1	TGTGCCAGCCGAAAGGGGCGGGAGGGATATACAGGTGAGCAGTTCTTC	CASRKGREGYTGEQFF
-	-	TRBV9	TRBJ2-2	TGTGCCAGCAGCGTCGGCGGGAACGGCGGGGAGCTGTTTTTT	CASSVGGNGGELFF
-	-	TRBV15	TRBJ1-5	TGTGCCACCAGCAACACACGGGGCAATCAGCCCCAGCATTTT	CATSNTRGNQPQHF
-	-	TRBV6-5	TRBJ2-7	TGTGCCAGCAGTTACTCTAGGGACTCCTACGAGCAGTACTTC	CASSYSRDSYEQYF
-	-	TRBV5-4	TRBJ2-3	TGTGCCAGCAGCTTGAAAACGGGAGATGGGACAGATACGCAGTATTTT	CASSLKTGDGTDTQYF
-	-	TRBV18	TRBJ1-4	TGTGCCAGCTCACCTCTCCGGGGGGAAAATGAAAAACTGTTTTTT	CASSPLRGENEKLFF
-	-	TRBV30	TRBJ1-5	TGTGCCTGGAGTGGACAGGCCCGTCAGCCCCAGCATTTT	CAWSGQARQPQHF
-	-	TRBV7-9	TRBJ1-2	TGTGCCAGCAGCGACCGCTCAGGGCAAACTACTAACTATGGCTACACCTTC	CASSDRSGQTTNYGYTF
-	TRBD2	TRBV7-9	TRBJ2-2	TGTGCCAGCAGCTCACGGACTAGCGGGGGGAACACCGGGGAGCTGTTTTTT	CASSSRTSGGNTGELFF
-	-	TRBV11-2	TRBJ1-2	TGTGCCAGCAGCTCCATTAAGGGGGGCCCAAGGAAAGGGAGAGGTGGCTACACCTTC	CASSSIKGGPRKGRGGYTF
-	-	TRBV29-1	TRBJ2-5	TGCAGCGTAAAAGGGGGAGGGGAGACCCAGTACTTC	CSVKGGGETQYF
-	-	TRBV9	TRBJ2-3	TGTGCCAGCAGCGCTCTAATCGGGGGCACGCAGTATTTT	CASSALIGGTQYF
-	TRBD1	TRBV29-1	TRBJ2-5	TGCAGCGTTGTGGGGACAGACACAGAGACCCAGTACTTC	CSVVGTDTETQYF
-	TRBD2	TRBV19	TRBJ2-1	TGTGCCTCGGGGACTAGCGGGACCCTAAATGAGCAGTTCTTC	CASGTSGTLNEQFF
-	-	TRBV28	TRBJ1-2	TGTGCCAGCAGTCCCCGGGGGGACTATGGCTACACCTTC	CASSPRGDYGYTF
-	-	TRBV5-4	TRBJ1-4	TGTGCCAGCAGCTTGACCCCGTCAGGGACGTTTAGCGCTAATGAAAAACTGTTTTTT	CASSLTPSGTFSANEKLFF
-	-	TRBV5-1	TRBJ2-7	TGCGCCAGCAGCTTGTCCAAGACAGGCGAGCAGTACTTC	CASSLSKTGEQYF
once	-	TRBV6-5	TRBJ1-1	TGTGCCAGCAGTTACTCTGGGTTCTCGGGGGAAGCTTTCTTT	CASSYSGFSGEAFF
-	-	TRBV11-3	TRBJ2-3	TGTGCCAGCAGCGACGCGGGTACGCAGTATTTT	CASSDAGTQYF
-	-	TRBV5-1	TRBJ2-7	TGCGCCAGCAGCTCGAGGACAGCCTTCTCCTACGGGCAGTACTTC	CASSSRTAFSYGQYF
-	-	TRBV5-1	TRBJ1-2	TGCGCCAGCAGCTCGGTGACGGTTAGATTGGGCGGCTACACCTTC	CASSSVTVRLGGYTF
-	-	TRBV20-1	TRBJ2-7	TGCAGTGCTAGAGCAGGGAACGAGCAGTACTTC	CSARAGNEQYF
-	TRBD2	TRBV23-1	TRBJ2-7	TGCGCCAGCAGTCAATCGAATCCTAGCGGGAGGGTTGTACACGAGCAGTACTTC	CASSQSNPSGRVVHEQYF
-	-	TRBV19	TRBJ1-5	TGTGCCAGTAGGGCAGGGAATCAGCCCCAGCATTTT	CASRAGNQPQHF
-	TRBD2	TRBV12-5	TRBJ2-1	TGTGCTAGTGGTTTGTCCTCGACTAGCGGGGACCTGGGTGAGCAGTTCTTC	CASGLSSTSGDLGEQFF
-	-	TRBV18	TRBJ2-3	TGTGCCAGCTCACCATTAGTAGTCACAGATACGCAGTATTTT	CASSPLVVTDTQYF